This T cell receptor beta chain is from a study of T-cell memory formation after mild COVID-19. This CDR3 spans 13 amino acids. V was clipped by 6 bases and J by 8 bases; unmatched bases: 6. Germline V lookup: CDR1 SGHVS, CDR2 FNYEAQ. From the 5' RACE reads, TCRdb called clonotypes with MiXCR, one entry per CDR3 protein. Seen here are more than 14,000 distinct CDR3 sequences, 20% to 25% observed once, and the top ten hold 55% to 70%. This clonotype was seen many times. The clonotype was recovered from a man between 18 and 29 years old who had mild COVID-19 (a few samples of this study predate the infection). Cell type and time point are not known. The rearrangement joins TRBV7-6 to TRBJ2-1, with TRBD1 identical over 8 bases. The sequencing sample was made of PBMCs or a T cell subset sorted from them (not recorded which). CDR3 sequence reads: CASRPGGGDEQFF. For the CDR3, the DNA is TGTGCCAGCAGACCAGGGGGCGGGGATGAGCAGTTCTTC.